Sequencing of this TCR beta chain was carried out in a study of tumor-infiltrating lymphocytes in primary liver carcinoma (TCRdb year 2017). The study in broad terms: The five patients, three men and two women aged 30 to 69 years, had hepatocellular carcinoma (four) or combined HCC and intrahepatic cholangiocarcinoma (one). The tumors of the five patients were staged as T1-T3 N0M0, with maximum diameters ranging from roughly 4.2 to 10 cm. Samples yielded roughly 3.65 to 7.5 million productive TCRbeta reads; read depth did not differ significantly between tissue types. For each liver tumor, the study sampled five regions along with adjacent normal tissue and blood, and applied TCRbeta repertoire sequencing, expression microarrays and whole-exome sequencing. A total of 35 or so specimens from 5 patients, comprising some 25 tumor regions, 5 adjacent noncancerous liver tissues and 5 peripheral blood samples, were covered by TCRbeta repertoire sequencing. The 20 to 30 tumor region samples were profiled with Agilent mRNA microarrays so that TCRbeta repertoire diversity could be related to the local molecular phenotype. Reproducibility between technical replicate repertoires was high, with correlation coefficients above 0.95 and mean shared-clone rates approximately 0.9.

Ten or more counts support this clonotype. This clone's antigen is unknown. Base qualities were left out, and no much larger clone turns up one base away. Without any cell sorting, total RNA and DNA were extracted together from about 20-30 mg of bulk tissue using the AllPrep DNA/RNA mini kit. Between November 2015 and March 2016, about 5 patients in China with histopathologically diagnosed primary liver carcinoma had their tumors surgically resected. At the time of sampling, the patients had chronic HBV infection and had not received any treatment. Each tumor was sampled at five spatially separated regions: the superior, inferior, left-lateral and right-lateral poles and the tumor centre. More than 80% viable tumor cells were found by histology in every tumor sample. Each fresh piece of tumor and adjacent tissue was cut in two, with one half stored in RNAlater at -80 degrees C and the other half sent for histology.

The cysteine opens and the phenylalanine closes a CDR3 of 13 amino acids. Left in the record is the CDR3 DNA by itself, 39 bases read in frame from the first base. V is clipped by 6 bases and J by 1 base, and the sequence between their germline boundaries is 9 bases long. In the germline V gene, CDR1 corresponds to MNHNS and CDR2 to SASEGT. Study-level results and caveats: Since the samples were bulk and unsorted, there was no way to compare CD4+ and CD8+ T cell repertoires. The top 250 clones made up a significantly larger repertoire fraction in tumors than in blood (p = 0.039). Only about 8-24% of top clones were present in all five regions of a tumor, suggesting spatial heterogeneity of tumor-infiltrating T cells. Because sequencing covered only the TCR beta chain and unpaired alpha chains were not captured, true repertoire diversity is likely underestimated. With just four to six patients in the study, the authors point out that the findings should be validated in a larger study. Repertoire overlap was higher between tumor regions (mean about 35%) than tumor-adjacent (approximately 17%) or tumor-blood (14%) pairs, consistent with antigen-driven expansion.

A constant-region primer and ProtoScript II reverse transcriptase were used to reverse-transcribe TCRbeta-specific cDNA from roughly 500 ng total RNA. TCRbeta libraries were built with three nested multiplex PCR rounds, a slightly modified ARM-PCR procedure. Multiplex TRBV1-TRBV30 forward primers and a Cbeta reverse primer were used in the first two PCR rounds, each of which was run for 9 to 11 cycles. Sample barcodes and Illumina adapters were added in a final 25-cycle PCR with Deep VentR polymerase. Amplicons of 200-500 bp were gel-purified with a QIAquick gel extraction kit before sequencing. An Illumina HiSeq 2500 was used to sequence the TCRbeta amplicons with 250-bp paired-end reads. Concerning the study's data processing: To recover full CDR3 sequences, reads were quality-trimmed using Trimmomatic v0.33 and paired reads were then merged using FLASH v1.2.11. V, D and J germline segments were assigned to the rearranged TCRbeta sequences by MiGEC v1.2.1b. Clonotype statistics and Shannon-Wiener diversity indices were computed with VDJtools v1.0.0. To reduce sampling bias, subsequent analyses other than the diversity analysis used only the 250 most abundant clonotypes in each sample. TCRdb passed the public sequencing reads through fastp at Q25 and MiXCR, retaining productive beta sequences. Merged by CDR3 protein, the rows form single entries marked with the most common genes and DNA. None of the V and J calls come from the authors' own analysis; TCRdb made them. The sample profile shows about 78,000 distinct CDR3 sequences; 70% to 75% of them were found once. The ten largest clones capture roughly 13% of the sample.

The rearrangement joined TRBV6-1 to TRBJ2-5, with the D gene possibly TRBD1 or TRBD2, each one fitting 6 bases. The origin of this receptor is a woman aged 55-69 years with primary liver carcinoma and hepatitis B virus infection. What was sequenced was liver tumor tissue from sampling region 4. The cell subset or site label for this specimen denotes: tumor region T4, right-lateral pole. CDR3 sequence: CASRGGAQETQYF. Here is the DNA: TGTGCCAGCAGGGGGGGCGCCCAAGAGACCCAGTACTTC.